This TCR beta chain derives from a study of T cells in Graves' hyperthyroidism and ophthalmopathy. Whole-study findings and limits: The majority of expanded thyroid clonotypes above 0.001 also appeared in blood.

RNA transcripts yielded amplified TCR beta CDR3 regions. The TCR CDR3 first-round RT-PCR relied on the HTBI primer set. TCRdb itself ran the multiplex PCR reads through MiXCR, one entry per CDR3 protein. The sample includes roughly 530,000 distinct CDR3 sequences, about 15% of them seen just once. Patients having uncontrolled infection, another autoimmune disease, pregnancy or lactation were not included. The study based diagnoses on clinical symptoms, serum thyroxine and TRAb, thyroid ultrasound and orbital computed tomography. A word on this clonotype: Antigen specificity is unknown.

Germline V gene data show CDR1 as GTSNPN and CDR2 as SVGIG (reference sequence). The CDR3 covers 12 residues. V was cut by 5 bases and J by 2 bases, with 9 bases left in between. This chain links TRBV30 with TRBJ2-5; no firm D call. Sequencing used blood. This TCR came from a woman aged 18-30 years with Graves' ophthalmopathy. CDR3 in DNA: TGTGCCTGGGAGAGTGGGCAAGAGACCCAGTACTTC. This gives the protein CAWESGQETQYF.